The present TCR beta chain was sequenced within a study of blood T cell repertoires in COVID-19. The CDR3 is 13 residues long. The trim removed 1 base at V and 2 bases at J, leaving 0 bases unmatched. Germline V gene data show CDR1 as GTSNPN and CDR2 as SVGIG (reference sequence). Assay: immunoSEQ multiplex PCR; the TCRdb copy retains only in-frame clones and omits some. The sample lists under 300,000 clones, over 75% occurring once. Sequencing was done on a sample of peripheral blood. The sequence was obtained from a woman in her 70s with acute or convalescent COVID-19. This chain joins TRBV30 and TRBJ2-7, with 9 nucleotides matching TRBD1. CDR3 region: CAWSGTGAYEQYF. The CDR3 DNA reads as TGTGCCTGGAGTGGGACAGGGGCCTACGAGCAGTACTTC.